Below, 32 T cell receptor beta chains from the same sample are listed, as sequenced in a study of radiation and T cells in renal cell carcinoma. Regarding time point: blood 4 weeks post-SBRT, at nephrectomy. Treatment in this sample: 15 Gy SBRT to primary tumor, nephrectomy 4 weeks later. Only in-frame clones appear in the TCRdb table, and some are missing; sequencing was by immunoSEQ multiplex PCR. Among approximately 40,000 clones listed, roughly 85% were seen once. This sample comprised blood, obtained from a patient whose treatment included radiotherapy and nephrectomy. These receptors came from a woman in her seventies with renal cell carcinoma.

The CDR3 reads CASSPTGAGTGELFF. In DNA form, the CDR3 reads TGTGCCAGCAGCCCGACAGGGGCGGGGACCGGGGAGCTGTTTTTT. This chain connects TRBV11-3 to TRBJ2-2, with 8 bases lining up with TRBD1. Germline V gene lookup returns CDR1 SGHNT and CDR2 YENEEA. The CDR3 is 15 amino acids. V lost 5 bases to trimming and J lost 5 bases; unmatched junction nucleotides: 7. The full variable domain, with the rest looked up from reference TRBV11-3 and TRBJ2-2, is EAGVVQSPRYKIIEKKQPVAFWCNPISGHNTLYWYLQNLGQGPELLIRYENEEAVDDSQLPKDRFSAERLKGVDSTLKIQPAELGDSAVYLCASSPTGAGTGELFFGEGSRLTVL.

V usage is TRBV30 and J usage is TRBJ2-7; D might be TRBD2 (6 bases). Germline-derived CDR1 and CDR2 are GTSNPN and SVGIG (reference sequence). The CDR3 runs 14 residues. The germline V and J ends were trimmed by 0 bases and 5 bases, with 14 bases remaining between them. CDR3 loop: CAWSVLVGGNEQYF. CDR3 in DNA: TGTGCCTGGAGTGTCTTAGTCGGGGGAAACGAGCAGTACTTC. Based on the CDR3 plus reference TRBV30 and TRBJ2-7, the full variable domain is SQTIHQWPATLVQPVGSPLSLECTVEGTSNPNLYWYRQAAGRGLQLLFYSVGIGQISSEVPQNLSASRPQDRQFILSSKKLLLSDSGFYLCAWSVLVGGNEQYFGPGTRLTVT.

The chain uses TRBV9 and TRBJ2-3, with D uncertain. The V gene lost 0 bases and the J gene lost 5 bases, with 7 bases spanning the gap. CDR3 length: 13 residues. In germline, CDR1 is SGDLS, CDR2 YYNGEE. CDR3 sequence reads: CASSVEGQDTQYF. The CDR3 DNA follows: TGTGCCAGCAGCGTAGAAGGGCAAGATACGCAGTATTTT.

This clone was counted a few times. J is TRBJ2-5 and V is TRBV6-1; D not certain. Germline loops: CDR1 MNHNS, CDR2 SASEGT. Trimming stripped 6 bases from V and 1 base from J, with 12 bases between. There are 14 residues in the CDR3. This CDR3 reads CASRGGDVQETQYF. In nucleotides, the CDR3 is TGTGCCAGCAGGGGTGGTGACGTCCAAGAGACCCAGTACTTC.

The chain couples TRBV15 to TRBJ2-3, with a weak D call TRBD2 (5 bases). In germline, CDR1 is LNHNV, CDR2 YYDKDF (reference sequence). CDR3 size: 10 residues. Trimming pared 7 bases from V and 8 bases from J, leaving 7 bases between. This CDR3 reads CATIEGTQYF. CDR3 coding DNA: TGTGCCACCATCGAGGGTACGCAGTATTTT.

The genes are TRBV4-3 and TRBJ2-7; D is possibly TRBD1 (6 bases). Trimming took 4 bases from V and 3 from J, leaving 16 bases between them. The CDR3 is made up of 15 amino acids. Per the germline V gene, CDR1 is LGHNA and CDR2 is YSLEER. The CDR3 region is CASSRQRQGNYEQYF. The CDR3 nucleotides are TGCGCCAGCAGCCGGCAAAGGCAGGGGAACTACGAGCAGTACTTC.

V is TRBV18 and J is TRBJ1-3; 9 bases align to TRBD1. V shed 5 bases, J shed 8 bases, and the junction held 4 bases outside the gene matches. Per germline, CDR1 KGHSH and CDR2 LQKENI. The CDR3 has 13 amino acids. CDR3 in amino acids: CASSADRGDTIYF. The CDR3 bases are TGTGCCAGCTCAGCGGACAGGGGAGACACCATATATTTT.

V is TRBV7-2 and J is TRBJ2-7, with D perhaps matching TRBD1 (5 bases). This CDR3 is 14 amino acids long. The germline V gene encodes CDR1 SGHTA and CDR2 FQGNSA. With 1 base removed from V and 6 bases from J, the gap between germline ends came to 13 bases. DNA for the CDR3: TGTGCCAGCAGCTTAGGTTCCACAGGATCCGAGCAGTACTTC. This sequence encodes CASSLGSTGSEQYF. Drawing the rest from reference TRBV7-2 and TRBJ2-7, the complete variable domain is GAGVSQSPSNKVTEKGKDVELRCDPISGHTALYWYRQSLGQGLEFLIYFQGNSAPDKSGLPSDRFSAERTGGSVSTLTIQRTQQEDSAVYLCASSLGSTGSEQYFGPGTRLTVT.

The chain joins TRBV7-9 to TRBJ1-1; 9 nucleotides line up with TRBD1. The germline gives CDR1 SEHNR, CDR2 FQNEAQ (reference sequence). The V gene end was trimmed by 5 bases and the J gene end by 2 bases; junction bases not matched to a gene: 9. The CDR3 loop spans 16 amino acids. The chain's CDR3 is CASSNPQQGANTEAFF. The CDR3, as DNA: TGTGCCAGCAGCAATCCTCAACAGGGGGCTAACACTGAAGCTTTCTTT.

V is TRBV27 and J is TRBJ2-7; 11 bases align to TRBD1. Losses at the gene ends were 9 bases for V and 7 bases for J; bases not matched to a gene: 14. The CDR3 covers 15 residues. In germline, CDR1 is MNHEY, CDR2 SMNVEV (reference sequence). In DNA, the CDR3 is TGTGCCAGTGCGGGATCCGGGACAGGGGGGAGAGAGCAGTACTTC. This gives the protein CASAGSGTGGREQYF.

This chain connects TRBV6-1 to TRBJ2-7; TRBD2 aligns across 9 bases. This CDR3 has 14 amino acids. After removal of 0 bases from V and 6 bases from J, the junction contained 3 bases not matched to a gene. CDR1 is MNHNS and CDR2 is SASEGT in the germline V gene. Here the CDR3 reads CASSEAGRGGEQYF. The DNA of the CDR3 is TGTGCCAGCAGTGAAGCGGGGCGGGGGGGCGAGCAGTACTTC.

The chain recombines TRBV4-2 with TRBJ2-7; a possible D gene is TRBD1 (6 bases). CDR3 length equals 17 residues. Germline V gives CDR1 LGHNA, CDR2 YNFKEQ. The V gene lost 1 base and the J gene lost 2 bases, with 18 bases spanning the gap. The CDR3 spells CASSQAVGQGHPYEQYF. The CDR3 nucleotides are TGTGCCAGCAGCCAAGCCGTCGGCCAGGGGCACCCCTACGAGCAGTACTTC.

To note about this clone: At one boundary the junction diverges from the germline segment, which might be a read error. This sequence joins TRBV30 and TRBJ1-5; maybe TRBD1 (5 bases). The CDR3 spans 12 residues. Germline V gene sequence: CDR1 GTSNPN, CDR2 SVGIG (reference sequence). The CDR3 DNA is TGTGCCGGGAGGGGCGGGGGGGGGCCCCAGCATTTT. This encodes CAGRGGGGPQHF.

J is TRBJ1-5 and V is TRBV5-5, with 9 bases matching TRBD1. Germline CDR1 SGHKS, CDR2 YYEKEE (reference sequence). CDR3 length: 14 amino acids. After removal of 4 bases from V and 5 bases from J, the junction contained 4 bases not matched to a gene. DNA for the CDR3: TGTGCCAGCAGCCGAGGGACAGGGTATCAGCCCCAGCATTTT. Amino acids: CASSRGTGYQPQHF.

This clone was found once. The V gene is TRBV9, the J gene TRBJ1-1, with a weak D call TRBD1 (6 bases). The germline V gene has CDR1 SGDLS and CDR2 YYNGEE. With 0 bases removed from V and 3 bases from J, the gap between germline ends came to 12 bases. The CDR3 loop spans 15 amino acids. This chain's CDR3 is CASSVARPGDTEAFF. The CDR3 nucleotides read TGTGCCAGCAGCGTAGCCCGCCCAGGGGACACTGAAGCTTTCTTT.

The chain combines TRBV12-5 with TRBJ1-2; TRBD1 matches 7 bases. The CDR3 is 14 residues long. The germline CDR1 and CDR2 sequences are LGHNT and FRNRAP. J lost 5 bases, V lost 6 bases, and 9 bases had no gene match. The CDR3 sequence: CASGLQGSPYGYTF. The CDR3 nucleotides read TGTGCTAGTGGGTTACAGGGGAGCCCTTATGGCTACACCTTC.

CDR3 in amino acids: CASSLWGNGGEKLFF. In DNA, the CDR3 is TGCGCCAGCAGTTTATGGGGGAACGGAGGGGAAAAACTGTTTTTT. The rearrangement joins TRBV5-1 to TRBJ1-4; possibly TRBD1 for D (5 bases). The CDR3 loop spans 15 amino acids. Germline V lookup: CDR1 SGHRS, CDR2 YFSETQ. V lost 5 bases and J lost 8, with 19 bases in between.

The chain employs TRBV12-5 and TRBJ2-2, with D maybe TRBD2 (6 bases). The V and J ends lost 3 bases and 6 bases respectively, with 14 bases between them. This CDR3 comprises 15 residues. Germline V gene sequence: CDR1 LGHNT, CDR2 FRNRAP. CDR3 nucleotide sequence: TGTGCTAGTGGTTTCGCGGGGAGGATAGCCGGGGAGCTGTTTTTT. This sequence encodes CASGFAGRIAGELFF.

The chain joins TRBV29-1 to TRBJ1-1; 7 bases align to TRBD1. This CDR3 region has 12 residues. V gave up 3 bases and J gave up 7 bases; unmatched junction bases: 5. The germline V gene encodes CDR1 SQVTM and CDR2 ANQGSEA. CDR3 coding DNA: TGCAGCGTTGAGGGAGGGGGCCGTGAAGCTTTCTTT. Amino acids: CSVEGGGREAFF.

This chain connects TRBV9 to TRBJ2-3; TRBD2 aligns across 7 bases. This CDR3 is built from 15 residues. Germline CDR1 and CDR2: SGDLS and YYNGEE. V trimming: 2 bases; J trimming: 2 bases; junction bases outside the gene matches: 5. Written as DNA, the CDR3 is TGTGCCAGCAGCGTTGGACTAGATTTCACAGATACGCAGTATTTT. Translating it yields CASSVGLDFTDTQYF.

This clone was seen a single time. The chain joins TRBV5-4 to TRBJ2-1; TRBD2 agrees at 7 bases. CDR3 size: 14 residues. V trimming: 0 bases; J trimming: 7 bases; junction bases outside the gene matches: 4. The germline V gene has CDR1 SGHNT and CDR2 YYREEE (reference sequence). CDR3 region: CASSLGLAENEQFF. The CDR3 DNA follows: TGTGCCAGCAGCTTGGGGCTAGCGGAGAATGAGCAGTTCTTC.

This chain links TRBV19 with TRBJ1-3; possibly TRBD1 for D (6 bases). Looked up from germline, CDR1 is LNHDA and CDR2 is SQIVND (reference sequence). CDR3 length: 17 amino acids. Trimming took 2 bases from V and 0 from J, leaving 14 bases between them. The CDR3 region has the DNA TGTGCCAGTAGTATATCAGACAGGCCCTACTCTGGAAACACCATATATTTT. Protein product: CASSISDRPYSGNTIYF.

The chain is built from TRBV19 and TRBJ1-1, with 7 bases lining up with TRBD1. CDR3 length: 16 residues. V gave up 4 bases and J gave up 6 bases; unmatched junction bases: 14. Germline V gene sequence: CDR1 LNHDA, CDR2 SQIVND (reference sequence). CDR3 protein: CASSTMLNTGASEAFF. CDR3 coding DNA: TGTGCCAGTAGTACAATGCTCAACACAGGGGCTTCTGAAGCTTTCTTT.

The rearrangement joins TRBV7-6 to TRBJ2-1, with 8 bases aligning to TRBD2. This CDR3 contains 18 residues. Germline assignment: CDR1 SGHVS and CDR2 FNYEAQ. V lost 5 bases, J lost 2 bases, and 14 bases stayed unmatched. The CDR3 sequence is CASSDGLGLGPPYNEQFF. The CDR3 DNA follows: TGTGCCAGCAGCGACGGACTGGGACTAGGTCCCCCCTACAATGAGCAGTTCTTC. The variable domain in full, with the rest retrieved from reference TRBV7-6 and TRBJ2-1, is GAGVSQSPRYKVTKRGQDVALRCDPISGHVSLYWYRQALGQGPEFLTYFNYEAQQDKSGLPNDRFSAERPEGSISTLTIQRTEQRDSAMYRCASSDGLGLGPPYNEQFFGPGTRLTVL.

V and J are TRBV5-1 and TRBJ2-5; TRBD2 agrees at 11 bases. Unmatched junction bases numbered 4, after V lost 2 bases and J lost 4 bases. The CDR3 is 15 amino acids. Germline CDR1 and CDR2: SGHRS and YFSETQ. The CDR3 bases are TGCGCCAGCAGCTTCACTCTAGCGGGGGGAGAGACCCAGTACTTC. Translating it yields CASSFTLAGGETQYF.

The chain employs TRBV2 and TRBJ2-5; either TRBD1 or TRBD2 may fit D (5 bases each). Trimming cost V 5 bases and J 4 bases, with 14 bases left between them. There are 14 residues in the CDR3. Germline CDR1 reads SNHLY; CDR2 reads FYNNEI. CDR3 in amino acids: CASSFGARGETQYF. CDR3 in DNA: TGTGCCAGCAGTTTCGGGGCCCGGGGAGAGACCCAGTACTTC.

This clone was observed a handful of times. The gene calls are TRBV19 and TRBJ1-5, with no clear D. CDR1 and CDR2 (germline): LNHDA, SQIVND (reference sequence). The CDR3 consists of 15 residues. The V end was cut by 2 bases, the J end by 4 bases, with 12 bases between. CDR3 bases: TGTGCCAGTAGTATAAGGGATCAAACGAATCAGCCCCAGCATTTT. It encodes CASSIRDQTNQPQHF.

The chain recombines TRBV7-3 with TRBJ2-5, with D uncertain. The CDR3 sequence is 13 residues long. Germline V gives CDR1 SGHTA, CDR2 FQGTGA. V gave up 0 bases and J gave up 4 bases, with 6 bases separating them. CDR3 sequence (DNA): TGTGCCAGCAGCTTAACGACGGGAGAGACCCAGTACTTC. Its protein product is CASSLTTGETQYF.

This clone was seen only once. The chain links TRBV5-4 to TRBJ1-4; 7 nucleotides align to TRBD1. From germline, CDR1 is SGHNT and CDR2 YYREEE (reference sequence). The CDR3 loop spans 16 amino acids. Losses at the gene ends were 5 bases for V and 2 bases for J; bases not matched to a gene: 9. The CDR3: CASSPAGGSTNEKLFF. The CDR3 nucleotides are TGTGCCAGCAGTCCGGCAGGGGGAAGCACTAATGAAAAACTGTTTTTT.

V is TRBV6-1 and J is TRBJ1-2, with a tentative D call TRBD1 (5 bases). Germline V gene sequence: CDR1 MNHNS, CDR2 SASEGT. This CDR3 is 15 amino acids long. Trimming stripped 2 bases from V and 4 bases from J, with 14 bases between. The CDR3 bases are TGTGCCAGCAGTGAACGGAAGACAGTCTCCTATGGCTACACCTTC. It encodes CASSERKTVSYGYTF.

This chain connects TRBV6-1 to TRBJ1-1, with D maybe TRBD1 (5 bases). This CDR3 region has 16 residues. Germline-derived CDR1 and CDR2 are MNHNS and SASEGT. Trimming cost V 2 bases and J 0 bases, with 13 bases left between them. DNA of the CDR3: TGTGCCAGCAGTGAATTTTCGGGGCAGATGAACACTGAAGCTTTCTTT. Its translation: CASSEFSGQMNTEAFF.

The chain is built from TRBV7-3 and TRBJ2-2; D is undetermined. Germline V gives CDR1 SGHTA, CDR2 FQGTGA. The CDR3 has 13 amino acids. V lost 2 bases and J 4 bases, leaving 5 bases between the germline ends. CDR3 nucleotide sequence: TGTGCCAGCAGCTTATCGAGCACCGGGGAGCTGTTTTTT. Protein: CASSLSSTGELFF.